This passage covers 15 T cell receptor beta chains from one sample sequenced in a study of vaccination effects on CD4 cells after COVID-19. No cognate antigen is known for these TCRs. Only in-frame clones appear in the TCRdb table, and some are missing; sequencing was by immunoSEQ multiplex PCR. The table includes 77,000 or so clones, 78% detected once. ViraFEST expansion of antigen-specific CD4+ T cells with viral peptide pools preceded sequencing. Following culture for about ten days, CD4+ T cells were isolated. Vaccine recipients, nucleocapsid antibody negative, had no prior SARS-CoV-2 infection. This specimen consisted of CD4+ T cells from PBMCs cultured with SARS-CoV-2 spike peptides, obtained before COVID-19 vaccination. These receptors all come from a human donor who received a COVID-19 vaccine.

This chain connects TRBV7-3 to TRBJ2-6, with no clear D. The CDR3 spans 18 residues. CDR1 and CDR2 from the germline V gene are SGHTA and FQGTGA. V was trimmed by 1 base and J by 0 bases, leaving 13 bases between them. The DNA of the CDR3 is TGTGCCAGCAGCTTAAGCGGCCCCGGAACCTCTGGGGCCAACGTCCTGACTTTC. This encodes CASSLSGPGTSGANVLTF.

V and J are TRBV18 and TRBJ1-5, with D uncertain. Trimming took off 3 bases at V and 1 base at J, with 22 bases between the two ends. The CDR3 loop spans 19 amino acids. CDR1 KGHSH and CDR2 LQKENI come from the germline V gene. This CDR3 is CASSPQRVLEGASNQPQHF. In DNA, the CDR3 is TGTGCCAGCTCACCCCAACGTGTTCTTGAGGGCGCGAGCAATCAGCCCCAGCATTTT.

V gene TRBV5-5 combines with J gene TRBJ2-7; a possible D gene is TRBD1 (5 bases). V lost 2 bases and J lost 1, with 13 bases in between. In germline, CDR1 is SGHKS, CDR2 YYEKEE (reference sequence). The CDR3 runs to 15 residues. CDR3 in amino acids: CASSFTTGRSYEQYV. The CDR3 DNA follows: TGTGCCAGCAGCTTCACAACAGGACGATCCTACGAGCAGTACGTC.

J is TRBJ1-5 and V is TRBV11-2, with no clear D. With 5 bases removed from V and 7 bases from J, the gap between germline ends came to 9 bases. Germline-derived CDR1 and CDR2 are SGHAT and FQNNGV. CDR3 length equals 12 residues. The CDR3 loop is CASSAEGQPQHF. As DNA, the CDR3 is TGTGCCAGCAGCGCCGAGGGCCAGCCCCAGCATTTT.

The V call is TRBV21-1, the J call TRBJ2-7. TRBV21-1 is an annotated pseudogene. CDR3 length: 18 residues. The CDR3 DNA reads TGTGCCAGCAGCAAAGGGTTGCTTGGCCGGTGGCCCTCCTACGAGCAGTACGTC. As protein: CASSKGLLGRWPSYEQYV.

V gene TRBV6-5 combines with J gene TRBJ2-7; no clear D. The CDR3 runs 15 residues. The V gene lost 6 bases and the J gene lost 1 base, with 16 bases spanning the gap. The V gene's germline CDR1 is MNHEY and CDR2 SVGAGI. This CDR3 reads CASRQGRSGSYEQYV. CDR3 in DNA: TGTGCCAGCAGACAAGGGCGGTCTGGGTCCTACGAGCAGTACGTC.

The rearrangement uses TRBV6-4 and TRBJ2-1; TRBD1 matches at 9 bases. Germline CDR1 and CDR2: MRHNA and SNTAGT. This CDR3 has 19 residues. Trimming took 1 base from V and 8 from J; bases not matched to a gene: 18. CDR3 nucleotides: TGTGCCAGCAGTGACTTAATGAGCTTCCGGACAGGGGTCTTCGATGAGCAGTTCTTC. Its translation: CASSDLMSFRTGVFDEQFF.

The V and J genes are TRBV5-1 and TRBJ1-1; D is undetermined. Looked up from germline, CDR1 is SGHRS and CDR2 is YFSETQ. This CDR3 contains 15 residues. Trimming left V 0 bases short and J 0 bases short, with 9 bases between. The CDR3 region has the DNA TGCGCCAGCAGCTTGGGACACAACATGAACACTGAAGCTTTCTTT. Protein sequence: CASSLGHNMNTEAFF.

The chain combines TRBV3-1 (or the pseudogene TRBV3-2) with TRBJ1-6; possible D gene TRBD1, 5 bases. V was clipped by 4 bases and J by 6 bases, with 16 bases between them. The CDR3 is 16 amino acids. Germline V gene sequence: CDR1 LGHDT, CDR2 YNNKEL (reference sequence). DNA for the CDR3: TGTGCCAGCAGCCGGAAAGCCGGGACTTCTAATTCACCCCTCCACTTT. This codes for CASSRKAGTSNSPLHF.

The rearrangement links TRBV6-5 to TRBJ1-6; D is possibly TRBD1 (5 bases). CDR1 and CDR2 from the germline V gene are MNHEY and SVGAGI. The CDR3 runs 14 residues. V lost 2 bases and J 7 bases, leaving 9 bases between the germline ends. In DNA, the CDR3 is TGTGCCAGCAGTTACCGGCAGGGAAATTCACCCCTCCACTTT. Its protein is CASSYRQGNSPLHF.

This chain joins TRBV2 and TRBJ1-5; the D is unclear. This CDR3 spans 14 amino acids. Deletions cut 6 bases from V and 3 bases from J, with 12 bases between. Germline V gene sequence: CDR1 SNHLY, CDR2 FYNNEI. CDR3: CASSADKSNQPQHF. CDR3 coding DNA: TGTGCCAGCAGCGCCGACAAATCCAATCAGCCCCAGCATTTT.

The rearrangement joins TRBV6-5 to TRBJ2-7; the match to TRBD1 covers 12 bases. The CDR3 runs to 15 residues. In germline, CDR1 is MNHEY, CDR2 SVGAGI. J was trimmed by 2 bases and V by 6 bases; bases with no gene match: 5. The CDR3 sequence: CASRPGQGAAYEQYV. The CDR3 DNA follows: TGTGCCAGCAGACCGGGACAGGGGGCCGCCTACGAGCAGTACGTC.

The chain is built from TRBV28 and TRBJ1-6; no clear D gene. The germline gives CDR1 MDHEN, CDR2 SYDVKM. Trimming took off 6 bases at V and 14 bases at J, with 14 bases between the two ends. This CDR3 region has 12 residues. The DNA for the CDR3 is TGTGCCAGCAGCCTCCGAGGGATGGCCCTCCACTTT. Its translation: CASSLRGMALHF. Supplemented by reference TRBV28 and TRBJ1-6, the full variable domain reads DVKVTQSSRYLVKRTGEKVFLECVQDMDHENMFWYRQDPGLGLRLIYFSYDVKMKEKGDIPEGYSVSREKKERFSLILESASTNQTSMYLCASSLRGMALHFGNGTRLTVT.

The genes are TRBV6-6 and TRBJ2-1, with a possible D match to TRBD2 (6 bases). V dropped 6 bases and J dropped 10 bases, with 13 bases sitting between them. Germline V gene sequence: CDR1 MNHNY, CDR2 SVGAGI (reference sequence). This CDR3 contains 12 residues. The CDR3 bases are TGTGCCAGCAGCCGAGGACTACAAGAGCAGTTCTTC. Its protein product is CASSRGLQEQFF.

The J gene is TRBJ2-7, the V gene TRBV6-5; possible D gene TRBD1, 6 bases. Germline V lookup: CDR1 MNHEY, CDR2 SVGAGI. V was trimmed by 1 base and J by 0 bases, leaving 7 bases between them. This CDR3 has 14 residues. The CDR3 DNA follows: TGTGCCAGCAGTTACTTACAGGGCTCCTACGAGCAGTACGTC. It codes for CASSYLQGSYEQYV.